The 32 T cell receptor beta chains reported below all come from one sample, sequenced in a study of OX40 agonist ivuxolimab in advanced cancers. Assay: immunoSEQ multiplex PCR; the TCRdb copy retains only in-frame clones and omits some. The sample includes over 50,000 clones, over 80% of them seen just once. This specimen consisted of CD4+ or CD8+ T cells sorted from blood, obtained in a trial of the OX40 agonist ivuxolimab. These receptors were collected from an adult with an advanced solid tumor such as melanoma, head and neck, liver or kidney cancer.

J is TRBJ1-2 and V is TRBV18, with D hard to call. The germline V gene encodes CDR1 KGHSH and CDR2 LQKENI. The CDR3 runs 14 residues. Trimming pared 3 bases from V and 2 bases from J, leaving 10 bases between. The CDR3, as DNA: TGTGCCAGCTCACCCGACCTTCAAAACTATGGCTACACCTTC. Translating gives CASSPDLQNYGYTF.

This rearrangement joins TRBV4-3 to TRBJ1-6; D ambiguous. The length of the CDR3 is 16 residues. Trimming shortened V by 0 bases and J by 9 bases, and 15 bases separated the two germline ends. Germline CDR1 reads LGHNA; CDR2 reads YSLEER. The CDR3 spells CASSQEGSDTFSPLHF. CDR3 DNA: TGCGCCAGCAGCCAAGAAGGCTCAGATACTTTTTCACCCCTCCACTTT.

A single count supports this clone. The chain combines TRBV2 with TRBJ2-7, with 7 bases fitting TRBD1. CDR3 size: 12 residues. Germline CDR1 reads SNHLY; CDR2 reads FYNNEI. With V trimmed by 5 bases and J by 6 bases, 4 bases remained unmatched. CDR3 in amino acids: CASSQQGSEQYF. The CDR3 bases are TGTGCCAGCAGTCAACAGGGGAGCGAGCAGTACTTC.

The rearrangement links TRBV5-1 to TRBJ1-1; 7 bases fit TRBD1. The V gene end was trimmed by 3 bases and the J gene end by 6 bases; junction bases not matched to a gene: 5. This CDR3 comprises 13 residues. Germline V lookup: CDR1 SGHRS, CDR2 YFSETQ. The CDR3 here is CASSSDRYPEAFF. Written as DNA, the CDR3 is TGCGCCAGCAGCTCGGACAGGTACCCTGAAGCTTTCTTT.

This clone is a singleton in its sample. The chain has TRBV4-3 and TRBJ2-3; possible D gene TRBD2, 7 bases. Looked up from germline, CDR1 is LGHNA and CDR2 is YSLEER. Deletions cut 1 base from V and 1 base from J, with 15 bases between. This CDR3 is built from 17 residues. Written as DNA, the CDR3 is TGCGCCAGCAGCCAAGCCAGGGCGGGGGCCCGCACAGATACGCAGTATTTT. This gives the protein CASSQARAGARTDTQYF.

V gene TRBV15 combines with J gene TRBJ1-2; 8 positions agree with TRBD1. Germline CDR1 and CDR2: LNHNV and YYDKDF (reference sequence). The junction had 9 bases not matched to a gene; V was cut back by 3 bases and J by 6 bases. The CDR3 consists of 15 residues. The CDR3 region is CATSSPLGRGHGYTF. CDR3 in DNA: TGTGCCACCAGCAGTCCGCTCGGCAGGGGGCATGGCTACACCTTC.

The chain carries TRBV4-1 and TRBJ2-7, with 15 bases matching TRBD2. Germline trimming cut 0 bases from V and 7 bases from J; bases unmatched to any gene: 4. The germline gives CDR1 MGHRA, CDR2 YSYEKL. CDR3 length equals 16 residues. Here the CDR3 reads CASSQERTSGGVEQYF. In DNA form, the CDR3 reads TGCGCCAGCAGCCAAGAAAGGACTAGCGGGGGGGTTGAGCAGTACTTC.

V is TRBV7-2 and J is TRBJ1-1; the match to TRBD1 covers 7 bases. J gave up 2 bases and V 4 bases, and 10 bases lay outside the gene matches. The germline CDR1 and CDR2 sequences are SGHTA and FQGNSA. The CDR3 sequence is 16 residues long. The CDR3 spells CASSYLLRTGNTEAFF. CDR3 nucleotides: TGTGCCAGCAGCTACCTCTTAAGGACAGGCAACACTGAAGCTTTCTTT. Full variable domain (remainder filled in from reference TRBV7-2 and TRBJ1-1): GAGVSQSPSNKVTEKGKDVELRCDPISGHTALYWYRQSLGQGLEFLIYFQGNSAPDKSGLPSDRFSAERTGGSVSTLTIQRTQQEDSAVYLCASSYLLRTGNTEAFFGQGTRLTVV.

CDR3 loop: CASSSGIYNEQFF. DNA of the CDR3: TGTGCCAGCAGCTCTGGAATCTACAATGAGCAGTTCTTC. This chain uses TRBV7-3 with TRBJ2-1; D remains unclear. This CDR3 region has 13 residues. CDR1 and CDR2 from the germline V gene are SGHTA and FQGTGA. V dropped 4 bases and J dropped 3 bases, with 7 bases sitting between them.

This clone was counted a single time. The chain recombines TRBV23-1 with TRBJ1-2; the D gene is possibly TRBD1 (5 bases). TRBV23-1 falls under the ORF class, with uncertain function. This CDR3 has 15 amino acids. V dropped 0 bases and J dropped 9 bases, with 17 bases sitting between them. CDR3 nucleotide sequence: TGCGCCAGCAGTCAATCCCCGACAGAAATCATGCGCTACACCTTC. Amino acids: CASSQSPTEIMRYTF.

The J gene is TRBJ2-5, the V gene TRBV5-1; D ambiguous. The germline V gene encodes CDR1 SGHRS and CDR2 YFSETQ. The CDR3 consists of 12 residues. Trimming pared 5 bases from V and 4 bases from J, leaving 9 bases between. CDR3 DNA: TGCGCCAGCAGTCCAAGCCCAGAGACCCAGTACTTC. Encoded protein: CASSPSPETQYF.

This chain uses TRBV7-9 with TRBJ2-1, with D unresolved. The CDR3 runs to 15 residues. Trimming stripped 5 bases from V and 0 bases from J, with 11 bases between. Per germline, CDR1 SEHNR and CDR2 FQNEAQ (reference sequence). The CDR3 sequence: CASSGSQFSYNEQFF. In DNA form, the CDR3 reads TGTGCCAGCAGCGGGTCTCAGTTCTCCTACAATGAGCAGTTCTTC.

This clone has more than one count but fewer than ten. This chain connects TRBV30 to TRBJ2-7; 8 bases are a match to TRBD1. The ends lost 5 bases at V and 9 bases at J; junction bases unmatched: 12. The CDR3 spans 13 residues. Germline V gene sequence: CDR1 GTSNPN, CDR2 SVGIG (reference sequence). CDR3 nucleotides: TGTGCCTGGGCCCGCCCGACAGGGGTTAGGCAGTACTTC. It encodes CAWARPTGVRQYF.

Many counts were recorded for this clone. The V and J genes are TRBV19 and TRBJ1-1, with D unresolved. With 7 bases removed from V and 1 base from J, the gap between germline ends came to 10 bases. CDR3 length equals 13 residues. Looked up from germline, CDR1 is LNHDA and CDR2 is SQIVND (reference sequence). CDR3 nucleotides: TGTGCCAGTAACGAGGGTCGGAACACTGAAGCTTTCTTT. This codes for CASNEGRNTEAFF. The full variable domain, its missing parts supplied by reference TRBV19 and TRBJ1-1, is DGGITQSPKYLFRKEGQNVTLSCEQNLNHDAMYWYRQDPGQGLRLIYYSQIVNDFQKGDIAEGYSVSREKKESFPLTVTSAQKNPTAFYLCASNEGRNTEAFFGQGTRLTVV.

The chain uses TRBV19 and TRBJ1-1; TRBD1 matches 8 bases. Per germline, CDR1 LNHDA and CDR2 SQIVND (reference sequence). After removal of 8 bases from V and 4 bases from J, the junction contained 6 bases not matched to a gene. This CDR3 is 13 amino acids long. CDR3 sequence (DNA): TGTGCCAGTGGGGAACAGGGGGGCACTGAAGCTTTCTTT. Translated: CASGEQGGTEAFF.

The gene calls are TRBV25-1 and TRBJ1-6; tentatively, D is TRBD1 (5 bases). The CDR3 length is 15 residues. Germline V gene sequence: CDR1 MGHDK, CDR2 SYGVNS. V lost 4 bases and J lost 5, with 12 bases in between. Written as DNA, the CDR3 is TGTGCCAGCAGTGTCCGAGGGGTCAATAATTCACCCCTCCACTTT. It encodes CASSVRGVNNSPLHF.

The V gene is TRBV30, the J gene TRBJ2-3; D gene ambiguous. Germline V gene data show CDR1 as GTSNPN and CDR2 as SVGIG (reference sequence). There are 13 residues in the CDR3. V was trimmed by 4 bases and J by 0 bases, leaving 8 bases between them. CDR3 amino acids: CAWKNPSTDTQYF. The CDR3 DNA sequence: TGTGCCTGGAAGAATCCCAGCACAGATACGCAGTATTTT.

V gene TRBV5-5 combines with J gene TRBJ2-2; D is perhaps TRBD1 (6 bases). V lost 6 bases to trimming and J lost 5 bases, with 14 bases between them. Per germline, CDR1 SGHKS and CDR2 YYEKEE (reference sequence). The CDR3 spans 14 residues. CDR3 bases: TGTGCCAGCAATGTCAGGGGTGGGACCGGGGAGCTGTTTTTT. Protein product: CASNVRGGTGELFF.

The chain carries TRBV5-6 and TRBJ1-1; a possible D gene is TRBD1 (5 bases). The germline V and J ends were trimmed by 1 base and 7 bases, with 11 bases remaining between them. Germline V gene lookup returns CDR1 SGHDT and CDR2 YYEEEE. The CDR3 totals 13 residues. In DNA, the CDR3 is TGTGCCAGCAGCTTGCCCGGGACGGTTGAAGCTTTCTTT. This sequence encodes CASSLPGTVEAFF.

The chain carries TRBV4-2 and TRBJ2-7; D may be TRBD2 (7 bases). CDR3 length: 14 residues. Germline-derived CDR1 and CDR2 are LGHNA and YNFKEQ. The V gene lost 4 bases and the J gene lost 2 bases, with 12 bases spanning the gap. CDR3 amino acids: CASSPRRGPYEQYF. CDR3 coding DNA: TGTGCCAGCAGCCCTAGGCGGGGGCCCTACGAGCAGTACTTC.

The rearrangement links TRBV18 to TRBJ2-5; 7 bases are shared with TRBD2. The V gene end was trimmed by 5 bases and the J gene end by 3 bases; junction bases not matched to a gene: 12. CDR3 length equals 16 residues. Looked up from germline, CDR1 is KGHSH and CDR2 is LQKENI. The CDR3 here is CASSSDEDGGKETQYF. CDR3 in DNA: TGTGCCAGCTCATCCGACGAGGACGGGGGGAAAGAGACCCAGTACTTC.

This chain joins TRBV28 and TRBJ2-1, with D maybe TRBD2 (6 bases). The CDR3 loop spans 13 amino acids. With 6 bases removed from V and 5 bases from J, the gap between germline ends came to 11 bases. Germline V gene lookup returns CDR1 MDHEN and CDR2 SYDVKM. CDR3 protein: CASRKGLDNEQFF. The CDR3 DNA follows: TGTGCCAGCAGGAAGGGACTCGACAATGAGCAGTTCTTC.

The chain joins TRBV5-1 to TRBJ2-1, with 10 bases aligning to TRBD1. V lost 0 bases, J lost 2 bases, and 8 bases stayed unmatched. Germline assignment: CDR1 SGHRS and CDR2 YFSETQ. The CDR3 sequence is 18 residues long. For the CDR3, the DNA is TGCGCCAGCAGCTTGGGAGGGAGACAGGGGGCTGCCTACAATGAGCAGTTCTTC. This translates into CASSLGGRQGAAYNEQFF.

This clone occurred a few times. V is TRBV10-3 and J is TRBJ2-3; 9 bases match TRBD2. The CDR3 is 15 amino acids. Germline CDR1 and CDR2: ENHRY and SYGVKD. The junction had 14 bases not matched to a gene; V was cut back by 10 bases and J by 6 bases. The CDR3 region has the DNA TGTGCCACCACGGGGACTAGCCGTCGAGTGGATACGCAGTATTTT. Translating it yields CATTGTSRRVDTQYF.

The chain joins TRBV4-1 to TRBJ2-7, with D uncertain. From germline, CDR1 is MGHRA and CDR2 YSYEKL. V lost 0 bases to trimming and J lost 7 bases, with 10 bases between them. The CDR3 has 13 residues. DNA of the CDR3: TGCGCCAGCAGCCAAGATCGTCAATTGGAGCAGTACTTC. Protein product: CASSQDRQLEQYF.

The count of this clone is one. This chain connects TRBV9 to TRBJ1-1; 10 bases map to TRBD1. After removal of 7 bases from V and 7 bases from J, the junction contained 16 bases not matched to a gene. CDR3 length: 16 residues. CDR1 and CDR2 from the germline V gene are SGDLS and YYNGEE. CDR3 DNA sequence: TGTGCCAGCGCGCGTCAGACAGGGGGCATGAGTGGTGAAGCTTTCTTT. It translates to CASARQTGGMSGEAFF.

V gene TRBV4-1 combines with J gene TRBJ2-3; 10 bases map to TRBD2. This CDR3 has 19 amino acids. CDR1 and CDR2 from the germline V gene are MGHRA and YSYEKL. With 0 bases clipped from V and 4 bases from J, the junction kept 13 bases outside the gene matches. The CDR3 DNA sequence: TGCGCCAGCAGCCAAGATGGTAGCCCTACTAGCGGGGCACCAGATACGCAGTATTTT. Translation: CASSQDGSPTSGAPDTQYF.

The chain carries TRBV19 and TRBJ2-3; either TRBD1 or TRBD2 may fit D (6 bases each). Germline CDR1 is LNHDA and CDR2 is SQIVND (reference sequence). V was pared by 4 bases and J by 1 base, with 9 bases between. The CDR3 is made up of 14 amino acids. For the CDR3, the DNA is TGTGCCAGTAGTACGAGGGGGGGCACAGATACGCAGTATTTT. Protein: CASSTRGGTDTQYF. Full variable domain (rest looked up from reference TRBV19 and TRBJ2-3): DGGITQSPKYLFRKEGQNVTLSCEQNLNHDAMYWYRQDPGQGLRLIYYSQIVNDFQKGDIAEGYSVSREKKESFPLTVTSAQKNPTAFYLCASSTRGGTDTQYFGPGTRLTVL.

The chain employs TRBV4-2 and TRBJ1-5; unclear D gene. Per the germline V gene, CDR1 is LGHNA and CDR2 is YNFKEQ. CDR3 size: 16 residues. Trimming pared 0 bases from V and 0 bases from J, leaving 9 bases between. The CDR3 DNA reads as TGTGCCAGCAGCCAAGAACCCCTACATAGCAATCAGCCCCAGCATTTT. Its translation is CASSQEPLHSNQPQHF.

This clone was picked up a small number of times. V gene TRBV2 combines with J gene TRBJ1-1, with D uncertain. Germline-derived CDR1 and CDR2 are SNHLY and FYNNEI. CDR3 size: 13 residues. V lost 1 base and J lost 7, with 10 bases in between. The CDR3 DNA reads TGTGCCAGCAGTGAAGAGAGCGGTGTTGAAGCTTTCTTT. The encoded protein is CASSEESGVEAFF.

This clone was seen only once. The chain is built from TRBV7-8 and TRBJ2-7; no clear D gene. There are 14 residues in the CDR3. The V gene lost 5 bases and the J gene lost 1 base, with 12 bases spanning the gap. Per germline, CDR1 SGHVS and CDR2 FQNEAQ. CDR3 loop: CASSPRTYSYEQYF. The CDR3 DNA sequence: TGTGCCAGCAGCCCGAGGACGTATTCCTACGAGCAGTACTTC. The variable domain in full, completed from reference TRBV7-8 and TRBJ2-7, reads GAGVSQSPRYKVAKRGQDVALRCDPISGHVSLFWYQQALGQGPEFLTYFQNEAQLDKSGLPSDRFFAERPEGSVSTLKIQRTQQEDSAVYLCASSPRTYSYEQYFGPGTRLTVT.

This clone was found once. The V gene is TRBV7-8, the J gene TRBJ2-1, with D possibly matching TRBD1 (5 bases). V lost 0 bases, J lost 6 bases, and 9 bases lay in between. Germline loops: CDR1 SGHVS, CDR2 FQNEAQ. The CDR3 covers 14 residues. CDR3 sequence reads: CASSLAVQGNEQFF. The CDR3 DNA is TGTGCCAGCAGCTTAGCGGTGCAGGGCAATGAGCAGTTCTTC.